This TCR beta chain comes out of a study of cytomegalovirus exposure and HLA in healthy donors. Both 60 Vbeta primers and 13 Jbeta primers went into the PCR. Some clones are missing from TCRdb's copy, which holds only in-frame ones; the method was immunoSEQ multiplex PCR. The sample lists 150,000 to 200,000 clones; around 76% were seen once. Germline assignment: CDR1 SGHDT and CDR2 YYEEEE. There are 13 residues in the CDR3. J was trimmed by 5 bases and V by 3 bases; bases with no gene match: 1. The rearrangement joins TRBV5-6 to TRBJ2-2; 7 positions agree with TRBD1. The sequenced sample was PBMCs. The sequence was obtained from a female donor in good health and CMV-seronegative. CDR3 sequence: CASSSRGTGELFF. CDR3 nucleotides: TGTGCCAGCAGCTCCAGGGGGACCGGGGAGCTGTTTTTT.